This T cell receptor (beta chain) was captured by sequencing in a study of blood T cell repertoires in COVID-19. This study enrolled people aged 18 to 89 from 20 to 25 US geographic areas. The V end lost 3 bases, the J end lost 1 base, and 6 bases lay between the germline ends. Germline V lookup: CDR1 SGHVS, CDR2 FQNEAQ. The length of the CDR3 is 13 residues. The authors' processing: Scientists estimated how many nucleated cells there were by amplifying reference gene primers. TCRdb's table, derived via immunoSEQ multiplex PCR, lists solely in-frame clones and lacks some. The D gene and trimming were derived from the DNA, and the V and J assignments and clone size from that table. The sample lists a few hundred thousand clones, more than 75% occurring once.

The sequencing sample was made of PBMCs or T cells enriched from blood (not recorded which). This sequence was found in a woman between 45 and 60 years old who had been exposed to COVID-19. This chain uses TRBV7-8 with TRBJ1-1; D ambiguous. The CDR3 region is CASSLRANTEAFF. CDR3 bases: TGTGCCAGCAGCTTGCGTGCGAACACTGAAGCTTTCTTT.